These 3 T cell receptor beta chains share one sample of origin, sequenced in a study of T cell responses to AZD1222 COVID-19 vaccine. Sequencing was performed with immunoSEQ multiplex PCR; in TCRdb, only in-frame clones are kept and a portion is missing. The sample carries 150,000 to 200,000 clones, approximately 90% recorded once. The sample consisted of peripheral blood, taken on day 0 of AZD1222 vaccination. The receptors shown here come from an adult in good health.

The chain couples TRBV19 to TRBJ2-5; D unclear. Trimming took 2 bases from V and 5 from J, leaving 9 bases between them. This CDR3 comprises 13 residues. Germline CDR1 and CDR2: LNHDA and SQIVND (reference sequence). CDR3 bases: TGTGCCAGTAGTATAACGTCTGGCGAGACCCAGTACTTC. This encodes CASSITSGETQYF.

The rearrangement links TRBV19 to TRBJ1-2, with D possibly matching TRBD1 (5 bases). The V and J ends lost 3 bases and 2 bases respectively, with 13 bases between them. This CDR3 has 15 residues. Germline V gene sequence: CDR1 LNHDA, CDR2 SQIVND (reference sequence). In DNA, the CDR3 is TGTGCCAGTAGTATGAATGGGGCAGGGAACTATGGCTACACCTTC. Amino acids: CASSMNGAGNYGYTF.

V gene TRBV28 combines with J gene TRBJ1-1; D uncertain. Trimming took off 7 bases at V and 4 bases at J, with 16 bases between the two ends. Germline loops: CDR1 MDHEN, CDR2 SYDVKM. There are 14 residues in the CDR3. CDR3 amino acids: CASTEELGSTEAFF. The CDR3 region has the DNA TGTGCCAGCACCGAGGAGTTGGGAAGCACTGAAGCTTTCTTT.